The 27 T cell receptor beta chains below all came from one sample that was sequenced in a study of Ad26.COV2.S vaccination and SARS-CoV-2 variants. TCRdb's table, derived via immunoSEQ multiplex PCR, lists solely in-frame clones and lacks some. In the table there are more than 300,000 clones, around 84% of which are singletons. Sample treatment: approximately 18 received Ad26.COV2.S at low or high dose, single or two shots; several received placebo; per-sample allocation not given. It was on day 63 after the first vaccine or placebo injection that samples were taken. The starting material was peripheral blood, obtained in a trial of Ad26.COV2.S vaccine versus placebo. All receptors come from a person aged 18-65 years who received the Ad26.COV2.S COVID-19 vaccine or a placebo.

J is TRBJ2-5 and V is TRBV5-4; 10 bases align to TRBD2. Per germline, CDR1 SGHNT and CDR2 YYREEE (reference sequence). The CDR3 is 16 amino acids. Trimming at V came to 2 bases and at J to 2 bases, leaving 6 bases not matched to a gene. The CDR3 sequence is CASSFSSGGLQETQYF. The CDR3 region has the DNA TGTGCCAGCAGCTTTTCTAGCGGGGGCCTTCAAGAGACCCAGTACTTC.

The J gene is TRBJ1-2, the V gene TRBV5-5, with 11 bases aligning to TRBD1. V lost 0 bases to trimming and J lost 3 bases; unmatched junction nucleotides: 7. From germline, CDR1 is SGHKS and CDR2 YYEKEE (reference sequence). This CDR3 spans 17 amino acids. CDR3 DNA sequence: TGTGCCAGCAGCTTGGAAGGGAGGACAGGGGGCTACTATGGCTACACCTTC. Translation: CASSLEGRTGGYYGYTF.

This chain joins TRBV5-5 and TRBJ2-5; possibly TRBD1 or TRBD2 for D (5 bases each). V was clipped by 2 bases and J by 2 bases, with 13 bases between them. CDR1 and CDR2 (germline): SGHKS, YYEKEE (reference sequence). This CDR3 comprises 15 residues. The CDR3 coding sequence is TGTGCCAGCAGCTTCCGCTGGGGGATACAAGAGACCCAGTACTTC. This encodes CASSFRWGIQETQYF.

The chain carries TRBV3-1 (or the pseudogene TRBV3-2) and TRBJ2-7; possible D gene TRBD1, 5 bases. CDR3 size: 13 residues. V was shortened by 4 bases and J by 4 bases, with 11 bases between the two germline ends. Germline values: CDR1 LGHDT, CDR2 YNNKEL (reference sequence). CDR3 sequence reads: CASSPRTPYEQYF. The CDR3 region has the DNA TGTGCCAGCAGCCCCCGGACACCTTACGAGCAGTACTTC.

Only one count was recorded for this clone. For the CDR3, the DNA is TGTGCCAGCAGCTTAGGGGGACAGGGATCGGAAGGCTACACCTTC. It is translated as CASSLGGQGSEGYTF. The chain uses TRBV7-9 and TRBJ1-2; 9 positions agree with TRBD1. This CDR3 has 15 amino acids. Germline-derived CDR1 and CDR2 are SEHNR and FQNEAQ (reference sequence). V gave up 1 base and J gave up 8 bases; unmatched junction bases: 8.

The genes are TRBV6-5 and TRBJ1-2, with 12 bases that match TRBD1. V shed 0 bases and J 7 bases; nucleotides not matched to a gene: 3. The germline V gene has CDR1 MNHEY and CDR2 SVGAGI. This CDR3 is built from 15 residues. CDR3 region: CASSYSGQGASGYTF. The DNA for the CDR3 is TGTGCCAGCAGTTACTCGGGACAGGGGGCTTCTGGCTACACCTTC.

The chain is built from TRBV5-4 and TRBJ2-5; 12 nucleotides line up with TRBD2. The CDR3 covers 15 residues. Per germline, CDR1 SGHNT and CDR2 YYREEE (reference sequence). Trimming at V came to 4 bases and at J to 2 bases, leaving 3 bases not matched to a gene. The DNA of the CDR3 is TGTGCCAGCAGCCTAGCGGGGGGGGGTCAAGAGACCCAGTACTTC. Protein sequence: CASSLAGGGQETQYF.

The gene calls are TRBV7-2 and TRBJ1-4, with no clear D. The germline V gene has CDR1 SGHTA and CDR2 FQGNSA. The CDR3 loop spans 14 amino acids. Trimming took off 1 base at V and 10 bases at J, with 13 bases between the two ends. The CDR3 bases are TGTGCCAGCAGCTTAGGCACAGCTGCGGGAAAACTGTTTTTT. It yields the protein CASSLGTAAGKLFF.

This rearrangement joins TRBV19 to TRBJ2-7, with D unclear. CDR1 is LNHDA and CDR2 is SQIVND in the germline V gene (reference sequence). CDR3 size: 13 residues. Trimming took 6 bases from V and 0 from J, leaving 9 bases between them. Here the CDR3 DNA reads TGTGCCAGTAGAGACAAGTACTCCTACGAGCAGTACTTC. Protein product: CASRDKYSYEQYF. Together with reference TRBV19 and TRBJ2-7, the CDR3 gives the full variable domain: DGGITQSPKYLFRKEGQNVTLSCEQNLNHDAMYWYRQDPGQGLRLIYYSQIVNDFQKGDIAEGYSVSREKKESFPLTVTSAQKNPTAFYLCASRDKYSYEQYFGPGTRLTVT.

This rearrangement joins TRBV5-6 to TRBJ1-2, with no clear D. The CDR3 extends over 13 amino acids. CDR1 is SGHDT and CDR2 is YYEEEE in the germline V gene. The V gene lost 1 base and the J gene lost 5 bases, with 9 bases spanning the gap. In nucleotides, the CDR3 is TGTGCCAGCAGCTTGAACAGTAATTATGGCTACACCTTC. The encoded protein is CASSLNSNYGYTF. Based on the CDR3 plus reference TRBV5-6 and TRBJ1-2, the full variable domain is DAGVTQSPTHLIKTRGQQVTLRCSPKSGHDTVSWYQQALGQGPQFIFQYYEEEERQRGNFPDRFSGHQFPNYSSELNVNALLLGDSALYLCASSLNSNYGYTFGSGTRLTVV.

V usage is TRBV2 and J usage is TRBJ1-5, with D perhaps TRBD1 (6 bases). Germline CDR1 SNHLY, CDR2 FYNNEI. This CDR3 spans 14 amino acids. V was pared by 3 bases and J by 5 bases, with 11 bases between. CDR3: CASSDGGEYQPQHF. CDR3 bases: TGTGCCAGCAGTGATGGGGGCGAGTATCAGCCCCAGCATTTT.

This clone was counted a few times. V and J are TRBV3-1 (or the pseudogene TRBV3-2) and TRBJ1-5; D is unclear. Germline CDR1 is LGHDT and CDR2 is YNNKEL (reference sequence). The CDR3 is 13 amino acids. The V gene lost 0 bases and the J gene lost 6 bases, with 6 bases spanning the gap. The CDR3: CASSQDPVQPQHF. The CDR3 DNA follows: TGTGCCAGCAGCCAAGACCCTGTTCAGCCCCAGCATTTT.

Here the CDR3 reads CASSVGSSDGLETQYF. The CDR3 DNA follows: TGTGCCAGCAGCGTGGGATCAAGCGACGGGTTAGAGACCCAGTACTTC. This chain links TRBV9 with TRBJ2-5; D is unresolved. The CDR3 length is 16 residues. Trimming took off 2 bases at V and 4 bases at J, with 18 bases between the two ends. CDR1 is SGDLS and CDR2 is YYNGEE in the germline V gene.

This clone was counted once. As DNA, the CDR3 is TGTGCCAGCAGCCGGAGGGACAGGACCTACACAGATACGCAGTATTTT. It encodes CASSRRDRTYTDTQYF. The chain combines TRBV5-4 with TRBJ2-3; TRBD1 agrees at 8 bases. The CDR3 loop spans 16 amino acids. Germline assignment: CDR1 SGHNT and CDR2 YYREEE (reference sequence). V lost 4 bases, J lost 2 bases, and 9 bases stayed unmatched.

This clone was seen only once. The chain recombines TRBV5-1 with TRBJ1-2, with D possibly being TRBD1 (6 bases). The length of the CDR3 is 15 residues. V was pared by 2 bases and J by 1 base, with 12 bases between. Germline V gene data show CDR1 as SGHRS and CDR2 as YFSETQ. The CDR3 loop is CASSLLTGLNYGYTF. The CDR3 region has the DNA TGCGCCAGCAGCTTACTTACAGGGCTTAACTATGGCTACACCTTC.

The rearrangement uses TRBV15 and TRBJ2-4, with 7 bases that match TRBD1. This CDR3 region has 13 residues. Germline V gene sequence: CDR1 LNHNV, CDR2 YYDKDF (reference sequence). Trimming took 3 bases from V and 7 from J; bases not matched to a gene: 3. The CDR3: CATSRPGQNIQYF. For the CDR3, the DNA is TGTGCCACCAGCAGGCCGGGACAGAACATTCAGTACTTC.

The chain uses TRBV11-3 and TRBJ2-7; TRBD1 agrees at 7 bases. The V segment lost 3 bases and the J segment 1 base; nucleotides outside the gene matches: 6. The CDR3 extends over 15 amino acids. Germline-derived CDR1 and CDR2 are SGHNT and YENEEA. DNA for the CDR3: TGTGCCAGCAGCTTTCGAACGGGACAGTCCTACGAGCAGTACTTC. As protein: CASSFRTGQSYEQYF.

V usage is TRBV19 and J usage is TRBJ1-2; no clear D gene. The ends were cut back, 8 bases at V and 5 bases at J, with 12 bases in the middle. Germline-derived CDR1 and CDR2 are LNHDA and SQIVND (reference sequence). This CDR3 contains 12 residues. The DNA of the CDR3 is TGTGCCAGTTATCACTTAATATATGGCTACACCTTC. Its translation is CASYHLIYGYTF.

This chain uses TRBV6-5 with TRBJ2-5, with D maybe TRBD2 (7 bases). Germline values: CDR1 MNHEY, CDR2 SVGAGI. The CDR3 has 14 amino acids. The V and J ends lost 0 bases and 8 bases respectively, with 13 bases between them. DNA for the CDR3: TGTGCCAGCAGTTACTCGGGGGGGGGCGATACCCAGTACTTC. The encoded protein is CASSYSGGGDTQYF.

The rearrangement links TRBV3-1 (or the pseudogene TRBV3-2) to TRBJ2-4; D is perhaps TRBD1 or TRBD2 (5 bases each). Between the trimmed V and J ends, which lost 0 bases and 4 bases, there was a span of 22 bases. Germline V gives CDR1 LGHDT, CDR2 YNNKEL (reference sequence). The CDR3 is 19 residues long. The CDR3 DNA follows: TGTGCCAGCAGCCAAGATTTTTCCACCTACCGGGACCGTAAAAACATTCAGTACTTC. It encodes CASSQDFSTYRDRKNIQYF.

The chain has TRBV11-2 and TRBJ1-1; possible D gene TRBD1, 5 bases. The CDR3 length is 16 residues. Per germline, CDR1 SGHAT and CDR2 FQNNGV. Between the trimmed V and J ends, which lost 3 bases and 1 base, there was a span of 15 bases. Here the CDR3 reads CASSLLTGLSNTEAFF. The CDR3 DNA follows: TGTGCCAGCAGCTTGCTGACGGGGCTGTCGAACACTGAAGCTTTCTTT.

This clone has just a few counts. The chain combines TRBV19 with TRBJ2-2; tentative D call: TRBD1 (6 bases). Looked up from germline, CDR1 is LNHDA and CDR2 is SQIVND (reference sequence). The CDR3 runs to 12 residues. V was trimmed by 6 bases and J by 8 bases, leaving 10 bases between them. The CDR3 DNA reads as TGTGCCAGTAGGCAACAGGGAGGGGAGCTGTTTTTT. As protein: CASRQQGGELFF.

The rearrangement joins TRBV6-5 to TRBJ1-5; D is possibly TRBD1 (6 bases). The CDR3 consists of 15 residues. Germline loops: CDR1 MNHEY, CDR2 SVGAGI. Trimming removed 6 bases at V and 0 bases at J, with 12 bases between. For the CDR3, the DNA is TGTGCCAGCAGCTCGACAGGCAATAGCAATCAGCCCCAGCATTTT. It codes for CASSSTGNSNQPQHF.

The chain has TRBV5-1 and TRBJ1-1; a weak D match, TRBD1 (5 bases). The V gene's germline CDR1 is SGHRS and CDR2 YFSETQ. Trimming stripped 6 bases from V and 2 bases from J, with 11 bases between. The CDR3 totals 13 residues. This CDR3 reads CASTDQGNTEAFF. In nucleotides, the CDR3 is TGCGCCAGCACCGACCAGGGTAACACTGAAGCTTTCTTT.

The rearrangement links TRBV7-9 to TRBJ2-3, with TRBD2 matching over 7 bases. V was pared by 2 bases and J by 2 bases, with 13 bases of the junction left unmatched. The CDR3 has 18 amino acids. Germline assignment: CDR1 SEHNR and CDR2 FQNEAQ (reference sequence). As DNA, the CDR3 is TGTGCCAGCAGCTTATTCCGGTCGCTAGCGGAATACACAGATACGCAGTATTTT. Its protein is CASSLFRSLAEYTDTQYF.

The chain is built from TRBV7-6 and TRBJ2-1; 8 bases map to TRBD1. CDR1 SGHVS and CDR2 FNYEAQ come from the germline V gene. Trimming took 1 base from V and 5 from J; bases not matched to a gene: 4. CDR3 length equals 15 residues. This CDR3 reads CASSLVGTGDNEQFF. In DNA, the CDR3 is TGTGCCAGCAGCTTAGTCGGGACAGGAGACAATGAGCAGTTCTTC. Variable domain in full (rest from reference TRBV7-6 and TRBJ2-1): GAGVSQSPRYKVTKRGQDVALRCDPISGHVSLYWYRQALGQGPEFLTYFNYEAQQDKSGLPNDRFSAERPEGSISTLTIQRTEQRDSAMYRCASSLVGTGDNEQFFGPGTRLTVL.

The chain uses TRBV5-1 and TRBJ1-2; 8 nucleotides align to TRBD1. The CDR3 totals 12 residues. Germline V gene data show CDR1 as SGHRS and CDR2 as YFSETQ. Trimming at V came to 4 bases and at J to 6 bases, leaving 2 bases not matched to a gene. The CDR3 DNA reads as TGCGCCAGCAGCCAGGACAGGGATGGCTACACCTTC. This gives the protein CASSQDRDGYTF.